This T cell receptor beta chain came from a study of blood T cell repertoires in COVID-19. Study background: The United States, Italy and Spain provided the acute and convalescent COVID-19 samples. T cells, B-cell-depleted T cells, or PBMCs supplied cDNA or gDNA.

V lost 5 bases, J lost 3 bases, and 1 base stayed unmatched. The CDR3 has 13 residues. The germline V gene encodes CDR1 MRHNA and CDR2 SNTAGT. Original analysis: Reference gene primer amplification gave estimated nucleated cell counts. Sequencing used immunoSEQ multiplex PCR; TCRdb keeps in-frame clones, though not all of them. V, J and clone size were drawn from that table, and D and trimming were deduced from the DNA. The sample contains about 130,000 clones, 85% of which appear only once. Worth noting for this clone: Other DNA variants within this sample encode the same CDR3.

Source material: peripheral blood. The chain uses TRBV6-4 and TRBJ1-1; TRBD1 matches at 9 bases. This sequence was found in an older man with active or convalescent COVID-19. The CDR3 protein is CASSRTGDTEAFF. The CDR3 nucleotides read TGTGCCAGCAGTCGGACAGGGGACACTGAAGCTTTCTTT.